This T cell receptor beta chain derives from a study of T-cell memory formation after mild COVID-19. Study-level findings and limits: CD8+ contracting clones occupied EMRA, while CD4+ ones occupied mainly CM and EM. The appearance of some responding clones in pre-infection memory suggested that cross-reactive memory joined.

A note on this clonotype: What it binds is unknown.

Deletions cut 3 bases from V and 4 bases from J, with 12 bases between. CDR1 and CDR2 (germline): SGHRS, YFSETQ. The CDR3 contains 14 residues. One entry per CDR3 protein results from TCRdb running MiXCR on the 5' RACE reads. The sample comprises under 450,000 distinct CDR3 sequences, about 20% of which are singletons, and around a fifth rests with the top ten. The sequenced material came from PBMCs or a T cell subset sorted from them (not recorded which). This TCR was sampled from a young man who had mild COVID-19 (a few samples of this study predate the infection). Cell type and time point are not known. The V gene is TRBV5-1, the J gene TRBJ2-3; D possibly corresponds to TRBD2 (5 bases). Here the CDR3 reads CASSSNYGADTQYF. The CDR3 DNA sequence: TGCGCCAGCAGCTCAAACTACGGGGCAGATACGCAGTATTTT.